This TCR beta chain is drawn from a study of tissue T cells after allogeneic stem cell transplantation. Assay used: immunoSEQ multiplex PCR; TCRdb lists only in-frame clones, some missing. This sample has 4,000 or so clones, with 78% found just once. Steroid-refractory graft-versus-host disease after allogeneic hematopoietic cell transplant qualified adults for prospective research-autopsy enrollment. Trimming at V came to 5 bases and at J to 3 bases, leaving 7 bases not matched to a gene. Germline assignment: CDR1 SEHNR and CDR2 FQNEAQ (reference sequence). This CDR3 comprises 16 residues. The receptor was derived from a male patient aged 60 or over with steroid-refractory graft-versus-host disease after an allogeneic stem cell transplant. The graft donor may account for some of the T cells. The chain is built from TRBV7-9 and TRBJ1-2; 12 bases align to TRBD1. The specimen comprised esophageal tissue, sampled at autopsy. CDR3 residues: CASSPRDRGRDYGYTF. DNA for the CDR3: TGTGCCAGCAGCCCTCGGGACAGGGGGCGAGACTATGGCTACACCTTC.